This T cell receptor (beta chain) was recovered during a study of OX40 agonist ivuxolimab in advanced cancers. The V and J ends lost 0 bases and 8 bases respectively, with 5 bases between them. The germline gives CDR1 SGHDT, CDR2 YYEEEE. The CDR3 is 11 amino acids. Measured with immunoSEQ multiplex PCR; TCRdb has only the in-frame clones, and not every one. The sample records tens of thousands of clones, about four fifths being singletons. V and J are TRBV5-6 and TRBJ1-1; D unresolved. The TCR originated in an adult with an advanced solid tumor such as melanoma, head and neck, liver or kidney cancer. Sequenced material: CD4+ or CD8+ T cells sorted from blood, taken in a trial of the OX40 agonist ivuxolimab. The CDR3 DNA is TGTGCCAGCAGCTTGGTGGGGGAAGCTTTCTTT. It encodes CASSLVGEAFF.